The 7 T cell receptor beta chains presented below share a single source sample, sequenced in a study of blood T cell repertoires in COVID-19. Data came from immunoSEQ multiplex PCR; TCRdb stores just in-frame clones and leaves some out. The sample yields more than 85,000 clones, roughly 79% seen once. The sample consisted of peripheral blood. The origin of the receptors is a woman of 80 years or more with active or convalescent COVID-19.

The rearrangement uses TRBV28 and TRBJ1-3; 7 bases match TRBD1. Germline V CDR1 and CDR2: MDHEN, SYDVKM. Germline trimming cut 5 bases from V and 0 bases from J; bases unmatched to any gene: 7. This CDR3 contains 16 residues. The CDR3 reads CASSTKTGSSGNTIYF. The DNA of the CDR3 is TGTGCCAGCAGTACGAAGACAGGGAGCTCTGGAAACACCATATATTTT.

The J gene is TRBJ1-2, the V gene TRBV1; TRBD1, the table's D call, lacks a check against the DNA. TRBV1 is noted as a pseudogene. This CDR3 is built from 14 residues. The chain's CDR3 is CTSSRAHRKTGYTF. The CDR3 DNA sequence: TGCACCAGCAGCCGCGCACACAGGAAGACTGGCTACACCTTC.

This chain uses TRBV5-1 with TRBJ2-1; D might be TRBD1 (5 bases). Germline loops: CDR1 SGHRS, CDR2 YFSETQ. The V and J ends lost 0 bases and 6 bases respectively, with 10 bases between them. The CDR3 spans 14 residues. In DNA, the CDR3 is TGCGCCAGCAGCTTGGTCAGCAGGGCCAATGAGCAGTTCTTC. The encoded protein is CASSLVSRANEQFF.

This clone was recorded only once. The DNA of the CDR3 is TGTGCCAGCAGCGTAATATACAATGAGCAGTTCTTC. Translation gives CASSVIYNEQFF. This chain connects TRBV7-9 to TRBJ2-1; D remains unclear. The V gene's germline CDR1 is SEHNR and CDR2 FQNEAQ (reference sequence). This CDR3 has 12 residues. With 5 bases removed from V and 4 bases from J, the gap between germline ends came to 6 bases.

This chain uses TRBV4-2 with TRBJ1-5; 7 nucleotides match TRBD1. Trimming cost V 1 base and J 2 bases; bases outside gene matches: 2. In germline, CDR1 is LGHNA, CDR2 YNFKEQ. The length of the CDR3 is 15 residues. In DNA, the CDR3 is TGTGCCAGCAGCCAAGTCAGGGGGGGCAATCAGCCCCAGCATTTT. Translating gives CASSQVRGGNQPQHF.

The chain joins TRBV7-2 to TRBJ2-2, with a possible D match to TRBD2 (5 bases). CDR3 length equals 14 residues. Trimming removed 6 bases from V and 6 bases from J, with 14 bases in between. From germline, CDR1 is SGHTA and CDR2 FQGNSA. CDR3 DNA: TGTGCCAGCAGGGCGATGAGGCGGGCCGGGGAGCTGTTTTTT. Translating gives CASRAMRRAGELFF.

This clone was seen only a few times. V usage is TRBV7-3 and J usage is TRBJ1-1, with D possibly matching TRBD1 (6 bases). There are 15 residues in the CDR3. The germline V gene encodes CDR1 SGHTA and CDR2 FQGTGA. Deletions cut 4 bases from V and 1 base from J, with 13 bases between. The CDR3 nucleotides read TGTGCCAGCAGCTCGTCAGGGGTAGGGAACACTGAAGCTTTCTTT. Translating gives CASSSSGVGNTEAFF.